The 30 T cell receptor beta chains given below trace back to one sample, sequenced in a study of Tregs in tolerant kidney transplant recipients. Mixed chimerism was transient after nonmyeloablative marrow transplants from related graft donors. Here immunoSEQ multiplex PCR was the method, and the copy in TCRdb shows in-frame clones only, minus some. Recorded for this sample: 25,000 or so clones. The source was CD4+ T cells from blood (PBMCs), collected 6 months after the transplant. Source of these receptors: a human patient who received a combined kidney and bone marrow transplant. Among the T cells, some may be from the graft donor.

A remark on this clone: Sequencing ends 3 residues short of the CDR3 end; the germline J gene provides the rest. This rearrangement joins TRBV19 to TRBJ2-2; a possible D gene is TRBD1 (5 bases). This CDR3 is built from 15 residues. Germline CDR1 and CDR2: LNHDA and SQIVND (reference sequence). V gave up 6 bases and J gave up 5 bases, with 16 bases separating them. This chain's CDR3 is CASRGPYVGTGELFF. CDR3 bases read: TGTGCCAGTAGGGGGCCATACGTAGGGACCGGGGAG.

Comment on this clone: The CDR3 end falls 3 residues outside the read, so it is completed with the germline J gene. The V call is TRBV6-1, the J call TRBJ2-3; D is undetermined. The CDR3 contains 13 residues. The V gene lost 1 base and the J gene lost 6 bases, with 8 bases spanning the gap. Germline V gene sequence: CDR1 MNHNS, CDR2 SASEGT. CDR3 residues: CASSEGPIDTQYF. The sequenced CDR3 bases are TGTGCCAGCAGTGAAGGGCCGATTGATACG.

Comment on this clone: The sequence runs out 3 residues before the end of the CDR3; the remainder is reconstructed from the germline J gene. V and J are TRBV18 and TRBJ2-7; 9 nucleotides agree with TRBD2. The CDR3 totals 15 residues. Unmatched junction bases numbered 5, after V lost 4 bases and J lost 1 base. Germline V gene sequence: CDR1 KGHSH, CDR2 LQKENI. The sequenced CDR3 bases are TGTGCCAGCTCACGGGAGACTAGCGGTTCCTACGAG. Its translation: CASSRETSGSYE. From start to end, the CDR3 is CASSRETSGSYEQYF.

On this clone itself: The CDR3 end falls 3 residues outside the read, so it is completed with the germline J gene. This rearrangement joins TRBV20-1 to TRBJ1-1; 7 bases align to TRBD1. This CDR3 is 14 amino acids long. The germline gives CDR1 DFQATT, CDR2 SNEGSKA (reference sequence). V lost 2 bases and J lost 1; bases outside the gene matches: 4. The CDR3 spells CSARRDRSNTEAFF. CDR3 DNA (partial): TGCAGTGCTAGAAGGGACAGATCGAACACTGAA.

Concerning this clone: Read coverage stops 3 residues before the CDR3 terminus; the germline J gene supplies the remainder. V and J are TRBV20-1 and TRBJ2-2, with 10 bases matching TRBD1. Trimming took 1 base from V and 5 from J; bases not matched to a gene: 7. CDR3 length: 16 amino acids. Germline V gene data show CDR1 as DFQATT and CDR2 as SNEGSKA (reference sequence). The DNA read from the CDR3 is TGCAGTGCTAGAGTTGCCGGGACAGGGGAGACCGGGGAG. This encodes CSARVAGTGETGE. The CDR3 in full is CSARVAGTGETGELFF.

Turning to this clone: Sequencing ends 3 residues short of the CDR3 end; the germline J gene provides the rest. J is TRBJ1-2 and V is TRBV11-2; D uncertain. The germline CDR1 and CDR2 sequences are SGHAT and FQNNGV. This CDR3 is 14 amino acids long. The ends were cut back, 5 bases at V and 4 bases at J, with 14 bases in the middle. The part of the CDR3 DNA that was read is TGTGCCAGCAGCCAGACGAGGGCGGGCTATGGC. Protein: CASSQTRAGYG. The whole CDR3 reads CASSQTRAGYGYTF. Variable domain in full (rest from reference TRBV11-2 and TRBJ1-2): EAGVAQSPRYKIIEKRQSVAFWCNPISGHATLYWYQQILGQGPKLLIQFQNNGVVDDSQLPKDRFSAERLKGVDSTLKIQPAKLEDSAVYLCASSQTRAGYGYTFGSGTRLTVV.

In the case of this clone: The read halts 3 residues ahead of the CDR3 end, with the missing end drawn from the germline J gene. The V call is TRBV7-6, the J call TRBJ2-5; possible D gene TRBD2, 6 bases. The V gene lost 1 base and the J gene lost 5 bases, with 8 bases spanning the gap. This CDR3 has 13 amino acids. The germline V gene has CDR1 SGHVS and CDR2 FNYEAQ. The CDR3 loop is CASSLVGGETQYF. The sequenced CDR3 bases are TGTGCCAGCAGCTTAGTTGGGGGGGAGACC.

About this clone itself: Coverage ceases 3 residues before the CDR3 finishes, and the germline J gene fills in the end. The genes are TRBV19 and TRBJ2-7; TRBD1 matches at 9 bases. The CDR3 is made up of 14 amino acids. The junction had 4 bases not matched to a gene; V was cut back by 6 bases and J by 1 base. The V gene's germline CDR1 is LNHDA and CDR2 SQIVND (reference sequence). The CDR3 region is CASSWTGVSYEQYF. Partial CDR3 DNA: TGTGCCAGTAGCTGGACAGGGGTATCCTACGAG.

The CDR3 DNA, read in part, is TGTGCCAGCAGCTTGTATCCAGGGCTCTACGAG. It specifies CASSLYPGLYE. The whole CDR3 protein reads CASSLYPGLYEQYF. The J gene is TRBJ2-7, the V gene TRBV5-6, with D possibly TRBD1 on 5 matching bases. The read halts 3 residues ahead of the CDR3 end, with the missing end drawn from the germline J gene. CDR3 length equals 14 residues. The V gene lost 1 base and the J gene lost 3 bases, with 11 bases spanning the gap. Germline lookup yields CDR1 SGHDT and CDR2 YYEEEE.

On this clone itself: The read gets to within 3 residues of the CDR3 end, and the germline J gene fills in the rest. The V gene is TRBV30, the J gene TRBJ2-3; 7 nucleotides align to TRBD2. The CDR3 totals 15 residues. V lost 1 base to trimming and J lost 1 base; unmatched junction nucleotides: 5. Germline V CDR1 and CDR2: GTSNPN, SVGIG (reference sequence). The CDR3 bases that were read are TGTGCCTGGAGTGGCACTAGCGCCCGCACAGATACG. Its protein is CAWSGTSARTDT. The entire CDR3 protein is CAWSGTSARTDTQYF.

About this clone: The CDR3 end lies 3 residues beyond the end of the read and is filled in from the germline J gene. The chain recombines TRBV19 with TRBJ1-6, with 7 bases aligning to TRBD1. Losses at the gene ends were 9 bases for V and 0 bases for J; bases not matched to a gene: 8. The CDR3 is 16 residues long. Germline V lookup: CDR1 LNHDA, CDR2 SQIVND (reference sequence). CDR3 bases read: TGTGCCAGCCAACAGGGGCGAAGCTCCTATAATTCACCC. Translation: CASQQGRSSYNSP. The full CDR3 protein reads CASQQGRSSYNSPLHF.

In regard to this clone: The CDR3 extends 3 residues past the end of the read, so its final part is completed from the germline J gene. The V gene is TRBV7-8, the J gene TRBJ1-5, with unresolved D. Trimming stripped 3 bases from V and 0 bases from J, with 3 bases between. The CDR3 consists of 13 residues. Germline V gene lookup returns CDR1 SGHVS and CDR2 FQNEAQ. Incomplete CDR3 DNA: TGTGCCAGCAGCTTTAGTAGCAATCAGCCC. Its protein is CASSFSSNQP. The whole CDR3 region reads CASSFSSNQPQHF.

Regarding this clone: The read is 3 residues too short to cover the CDR3 end, so that end is filled in from the germline J gene. This chain joins TRBV18 and TRBJ2-7; D is uncertain. V was pared by 3 bases and J by 1 base, with 7 bases between. CDR1 KGHSH and CDR2 LQKENI come from the germline V gene. The CDR3 consists of 13 residues. Here the CDR3 reads CASSPLPSYEQYF. The sequenced CDR3 bases are TGTGCCAGCTCACCCCTACCGTCCTACGAG.

On this clone itself: The CDR3 goes on 3 residues after the read ends, and that part is filled in from the germline J gene. V gene TRBV19 combines with J gene TRBJ1-5; TRBD1 matches 8 bases. J lost 3 bases, V lost 9 bases, and 7 bases had no gene match. This CDR3 has 14 amino acids. The germline V gene encodes CDR1 LNHDA and CDR2 SQIVND (reference sequence). The sequenced CDR3 bases are TGTGCCAGGACGGACAGGGTCGCCAATCAGCCC. Its translation: CARTDRVANQP. The complete CDR3 protein is CARTDRVANQPQHF.

Notes on this clone: The read ends 3 residues early relative to the CDR3; the germline J gene fills the gap. The rearrangement joins TRBV28 to TRBJ2-1; 12 bases are a match to TRBD2. This CDR3 is 17 amino acids long. Looked up from germline, CDR1 is MDHEN and CDR2 is SYDVKM. With V trimmed by 5 bases and J by 6 bases, 11 bases remained unmatched. Incomplete CDR3 DNA: TGTGCCAGCAGTGTTCCCCTAGCGGGAGGGCCAAGCAATGAG. As protein: CASSVPLAGGPSNE. The entire CDR3 is CASSVPLAGGPSNEQFF.

With regard to this clone: Sequencing ends 3 residues short of the CDR3 end; the germline J gene provides the rest. The chain couples TRBV10-2 to TRBJ2-7, with 8 bases aligning to TRBD2. Trimming at V came to 11 bases and at J to 2 bases, leaving 14 bases not matched to a gene. CDR3 length: 15 residues. From germline, CDR1 is WSHSY and CDR2 SAAADI. The sequenced part of the CDR3 DNA is TGCGCCGCCCCCTGGCTAGCGGGTTGGGCCTACGAG. It translates to CAAPWLAGWAYE. The CDR3, in full, reads CAAPWLAGWAYEQYF.

Concerning this clone: The CDR3 end falls 3 residues outside the read, so it is completed with the germline J gene. The gene calls are TRBV7-9 and TRBJ2-3, with a tentative D call TRBD2 (6 bases). The CDR3 spans 14 residues. Germline V CDR1 and CDR2: SEHNR, FQNEAQ (reference sequence). The V end was cut by 3 bases, the J end by 6 bases, with 13 bases between. This chain's CDR3 is CASSLWRGLDTQYF. Partial CDR3 DNA: TGTGCCAGCAGCTTGTGGAGGGGCTTGGATACG. Variable domain in full (rest from reference TRBV7-9 and TRBJ2-3): DTGVSQNPRHKITKRGQNVTFRCDPISEHNRLYWYRQTLGQGPEFLTYFQNEAQLEKSRLLSDRFSAERPKGSFSTLEIQRTEQGDSAMYLCASSLWRGLDTQYFGPGTRLTVL.

To note about this clone: Read coverage stops 3 residues before the CDR3 terminus; the germline J gene supplies the remainder. The genes are TRBV2 and TRBJ2-3, with 7 bases lining up with TRBD2. The CDR3 is 15 amino acids. The germline V gene encodes CDR1 SNHLY and CDR2 FYNNEI. The V segment lost 3 bases and the J segment 3 bases; nucleotides outside the gene matches: 6. The CDR3 bases that were read are TGTGCCAGCAGTGAGGGAGCGGGGATGACAGATACG. Residues: CASSEGAGMTDT. The whole CDR3 protein reads CASSEGAGMTDTQYF.

This CDR3 reads CASSAILGGTEAFF. The covered CDR3 bases are TGTGCCAGCAGTGCGATTTTGGGGGGCACTGAA. The V gene is TRBV2, the J gene TRBJ1-1; D possibly corresponds to TRBD1 (5 bases). The read terminates 3 residues ahead of where the CDR3 ends, so the germline J gene completes it. Germline loops: CDR1 SNHLY, CDR2 FYNNEI. The length of the CDR3 is 14 residues. V gave up 4 bases and J gave up 4 bases, with 13 bases separating them.

Details on this clone: Sequencing ends 3 residues short of the CDR3 end; the germline J gene provides the rest. The J gene is TRBJ1-4, the V gene TRBV18; D perhaps matches TRBD1 (6 bases). Germline values: CDR1 KGHSH, CDR2 LQKENI. The CDR3 is made up of 15 amino acids. V was cut by 0 bases and J by 5 bases, with 10 bases left in between. CDR3 loop: CASSPPGTRNEKLFF. The CDR3 bases that were read are TGTGCCAGCTCACCACCTGGGACAAGGAATGAAAAA.

Of note for this clone: With the read ending 3 residues before the CDR3 end, the germline J gene is used to fill in that end. The chain links TRBV11-2 to TRBJ2-5, with a tentative D call TRBD2 (6 bases). V lost 7 bases to trimming and J lost 3 bases, with 18 bases between them. CDR1 and CDR2 (germline): SGHAT, FQNNGV. The CDR3 extends over 15 amino acids. The CDR3 here is CASTQAGPLKETQYF. The sequenced CDR3 bases are TGTGCCAGCACCCAGGCGGGGCCACTTAAAGAGACC.

Of note for this clone: The read ends 3 residues shy of where the CDR3 ends; the end is completed using the germline J gene. This rearrangement joins TRBV6-2 or TRBV6-3 to TRBJ2-7; a weak D match, TRBD1 (5 bases). Trimming shortened V by 6 bases and J by 5 bases, and 17 bases separated the two germline ends. From germline, CDR1 is MNHEY and CDR2 SVGEGT. The CDR3 has 14 amino acids. The part of the CDR3 DNA that was read is TGTGCCAGCAGCAGACAGTGGCCCCCCCACGAG. Its translation is CASSRQWPPHE. The whole CDR3 sequence reads CASSRQWPPHEQYF.

Turning to this clone: Read coverage stops 3 residues before the CDR3 terminus; the germline J gene supplies the remainder. The chain combines TRBV28 with TRBJ2-3; 12 nucleotides match TRBD2. J was trimmed by 3 bases and V by 6 bases; bases with no gene match: 4. Germline V gene lookup returns CDR1 MDHEN and CDR2 SYDVKM. This CDR3 contains 15 residues. The CDR3 loop is CASRTSGRLTDTQYF. The CDR3 DNA, read in part, is TGTGCCAGCAGGACTAGCGGGAGATTAACAGATACG.

This clone is called medium-sized (0.01 to 0.1%) based on its frequency. Coverage ceases 3 residues before the CDR3 finishes, and the germline J gene fills in the end. The rearrangement links TRBV6-2 or TRBV6-3 to TRBJ2-2; 7 bases agree with TRBD2. The J segment lost 4 bases and the V segment lost 1 base, leaving 3 bases of the junction unmatched. CDR1 MNHEY and CDR2 SVGEGT come from the germline V gene. The CDR3 is 15 residues long. The CDR3 DNA, read in part, is TGTGCCAGCAGTTACTTGGTAGCGGGCACCGGGGAG. Encoded protein: CASSYLVAGTGE. The whole CDR3 sequence reads CASSYLVAGTGELFF.

About this clone itself: The CDR3 goes on 3 residues after the read ends, and that part is filled in from the germline J gene. This chain joins TRBV20-1 and TRBJ1-2, with 7 positions matching TRBD1. Germline V gives CDR1 DFQATT, CDR2 SNEGSKA (reference sequence). Trimming at V came to 3 bases and at J to 4 bases, leaving 8 bases not matched to a gene. There are 14 residues in the CDR3. CDR3 bases read: TGCAGTGCTAGGGGCGGGACAGCGGGCTATGGC. Its translation is CSARGGTAGYG. In full, the CDR3 reads CSARGGTAGYGYTF.

Details on this clone: The read terminates 3 residues ahead of where the CDR3 ends, so the germline J gene completes it. The chain couples TRBV30 to TRBJ1-2; D is possibly TRBD1 (6 bases). The length of the CDR3 is 12 residues. Germline V lookup: CDR1 GTSNPN, CDR2 SVGIG (reference sequence). The sequenced CDR3 bases are TGTGCCTGGCATTCCGGGGACACTCGC. It is translated as CAWHSGDTR. The CDR3 in full is CAWHSGDTRYTF.

Regarding this clone: The read halts 3 residues ahead of the CDR3 end, with the missing end drawn from the germline J gene. This rearrangement joins TRBV14 to TRBJ2-1, with TRBD2 matching over 7 bases. Germline lookup yields CDR1 SGHDN and CDR2 FVKESK. CDR3 length: 15 amino acids. Trimming removed 5 bases from V and 2 bases from J; junction bases left unmatched: 6. The CDR3 loop is CASSKAGTTYNEQFF. The sequenced part of the CDR3 DNA is TGTGCCAGCAGCAAAGCCGGGACTACCTACAATGAG.

As for this clone: Read data end 3 residues before the CDR3 end; the end is taken from the germline J gene. The chain uses TRBV10-3 and TRBJ2-1, with D unresolved. This CDR3 contains 13 residues. V was clipped by 7 bases and J by 4 bases, with 11 bases between them. Germline V gives CDR1 ENHRY, CDR2 SYGVKD. CDR3 DNA (partial): TGTGCCATCACCGCCGCCAGGTACAATGAG. It specifies CAITAARYNE. The full CDR3 sequence reads CAITAARYNEQFF.

Points on this clone: The CDR3 extends 3 residues past the end of the read, so its final part is completed from the germline J gene. V and J are TRBV20-1 and TRBJ2-2, with TRBD1 identical over 10 bases. Trimming removed 0 bases from V and 6 bases from J; junction bases left unmatched: 10. The CDR3 covers 17 residues. CDR1 DFQATT and CDR2 SNEGSKA come from the germline V gene (reference sequence). The sequenced CDR3 bases are TGCAGTGCTAGAGATCCCCTGGGACAGGGGAAATCCGGGGAG. Amino acid sequence: CSARDPLGQGKSGE. In full, the CDR3 reads CSARDPLGQGKSGELFF.

Turning to this clone: From the germline J gene comes the end of the CDR3, since the read stops 3 residues before it. The rearrangement joins TRBV10-1 to TRBJ2-7; TRBD1 aligns across 8 bases. Germline lookup yields CDR1 WNHNN and CDR2 SYGVQD (reference sequence). Losses at the gene ends were 8 bases for V and 1 base for J; bases not matched to a gene: 10. The CDR3 totals 15 residues. The CDR3 DNA, read in part, is TGCGCCAGCGCCCCTACCGGGACAGGATCCTACGAG. Translated: CASAPTGTGSYE. The whole CDR3 sequence reads CASAPTGTGSYEQYF.